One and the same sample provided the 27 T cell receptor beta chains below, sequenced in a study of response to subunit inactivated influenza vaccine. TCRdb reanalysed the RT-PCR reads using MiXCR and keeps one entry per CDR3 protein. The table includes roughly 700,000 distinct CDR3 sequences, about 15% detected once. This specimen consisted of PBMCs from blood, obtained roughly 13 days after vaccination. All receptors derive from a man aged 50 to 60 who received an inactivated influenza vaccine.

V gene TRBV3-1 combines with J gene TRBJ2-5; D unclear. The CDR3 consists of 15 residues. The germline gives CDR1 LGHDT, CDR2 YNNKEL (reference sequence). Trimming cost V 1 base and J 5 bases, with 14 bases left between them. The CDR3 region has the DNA TGTGCCAGCAGCCAAGCGTGGGCTAGAGTGGAGACCCAGTACTTC. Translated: CASSQAWARVETQYF.

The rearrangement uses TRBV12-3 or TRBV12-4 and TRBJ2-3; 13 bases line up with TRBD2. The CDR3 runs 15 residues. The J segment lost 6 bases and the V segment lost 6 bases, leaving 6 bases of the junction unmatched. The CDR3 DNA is TGTGCCAGCAGCCTGACTAGCGGGAGGTTCGATACGCAGTATTTT. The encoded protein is CASSLTSGRFDTQYF.

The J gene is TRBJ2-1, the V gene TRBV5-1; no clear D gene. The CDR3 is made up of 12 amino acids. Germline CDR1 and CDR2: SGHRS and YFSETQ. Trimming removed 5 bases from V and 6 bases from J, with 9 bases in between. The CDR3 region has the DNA TGCGCCAGCAGTCAGGATGCCAATGAGCAGTTCTTC. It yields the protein CASSQDANEQFF. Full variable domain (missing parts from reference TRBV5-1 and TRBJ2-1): KAGVTQTPRYLIKTRGQQVTLSCSPISGHRSVSWYQQTPGQGLQFLFEYFSETQRNKGNFPGRFSGRQFSNSRSEMNVSTLELGDSALYLCASSQDANEQFFGPGTRLTVL.

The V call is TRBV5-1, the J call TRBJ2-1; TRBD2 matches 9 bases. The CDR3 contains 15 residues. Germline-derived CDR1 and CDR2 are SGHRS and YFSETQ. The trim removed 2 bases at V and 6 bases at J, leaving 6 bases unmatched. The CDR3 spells CASSFRGLASNEQFF. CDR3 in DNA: TGCGCCAGCAGCTTCAGGGGACTAGCAAGCAATGAGCAGTTCTTC. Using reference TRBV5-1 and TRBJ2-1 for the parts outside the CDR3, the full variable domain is KAGVTQTPRYLIKTRGQQVTLSCSPISGHRSVSWYQQTPGQGLQFLFEYFSETQRNKGNFPGRFSGRQFSNSRSEMNVSTLELGDSALYLCASSFRGLASNEQFFGPGTRLTVL.

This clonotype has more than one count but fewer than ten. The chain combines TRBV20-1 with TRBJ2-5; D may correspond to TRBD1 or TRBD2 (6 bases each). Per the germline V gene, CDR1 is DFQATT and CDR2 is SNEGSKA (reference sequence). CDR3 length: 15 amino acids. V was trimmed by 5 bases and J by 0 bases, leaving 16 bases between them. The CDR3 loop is CSAARLGGYQETQYF. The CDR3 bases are TGCAGTGCTGCGAGACTAGGGGGGTACCAAGAGACCCAGTACTTC.

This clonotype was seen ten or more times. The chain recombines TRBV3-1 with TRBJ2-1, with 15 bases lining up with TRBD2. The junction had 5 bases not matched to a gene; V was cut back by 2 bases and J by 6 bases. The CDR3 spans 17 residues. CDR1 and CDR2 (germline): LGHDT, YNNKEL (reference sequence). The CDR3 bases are TGTGCCAGCAGCCAACAATGGACTAGCGGGAGGGCCAATGAGCAGTTCTTC. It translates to CASSQQWTSGRANEQFF.

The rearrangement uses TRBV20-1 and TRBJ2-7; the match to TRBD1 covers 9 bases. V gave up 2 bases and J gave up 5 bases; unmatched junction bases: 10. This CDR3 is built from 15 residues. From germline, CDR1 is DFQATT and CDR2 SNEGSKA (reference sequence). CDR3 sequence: CSARSPRDRAHEQYF. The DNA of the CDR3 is TGCAGTGCTAGATCCCCCCGGGACAGGGCCCACGAGCAGTACTTC.

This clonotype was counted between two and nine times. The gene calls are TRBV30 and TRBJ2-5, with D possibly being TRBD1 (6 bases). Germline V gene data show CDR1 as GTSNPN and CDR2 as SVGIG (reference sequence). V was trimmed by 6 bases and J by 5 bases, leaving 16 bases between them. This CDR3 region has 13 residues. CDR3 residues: CACLKQGAETQYF. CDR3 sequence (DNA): TGTGCCTGTCTCAAACAGGGCGCGGAGACCCAGTACTTC.

CDR3 sequence reads: CASSFPATGSEEQYF. CDR3 DNA: TGTGCCAGCAGCTTTCCGGCTACCGGGAGTGAAGAGCAGTACTTC. The chain joins TRBV7-2 to TRBJ2-7; D is perhaps TRBD2 (6 bases). V lost 3 bases and J lost 7, with 19 bases in between. CDR1 SGHTA and CDR2 FQGNSA come from the germline V gene. The CDR3 totals 15 residues.

The CDR3 spells CASSLPTGGNTGELFF. The DNA for the CDR3 is TGTGCCAGCAGCTTACCAACAGGCGGAAACACCGGGGAGCTGTTTTTT. This chain links TRBV5-5 with TRBJ2-2, with TRBD1 as a possible D gene (5 bases). The CDR3 has 16 amino acids. V lost 2 bases and J 2 bases, leaving 13 bases between the germline ends. In germline, CDR1 is SGHKS, CDR2 YYEKEE (reference sequence).

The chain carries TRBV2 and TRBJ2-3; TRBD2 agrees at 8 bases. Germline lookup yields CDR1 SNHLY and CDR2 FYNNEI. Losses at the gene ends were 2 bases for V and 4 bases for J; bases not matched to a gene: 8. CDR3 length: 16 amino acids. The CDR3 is CASSELGLDKPDTQYF. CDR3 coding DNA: TGTGCCAGCAGTGAATTGGGACTAGATAAACCAGATACGCAGTATTTT.

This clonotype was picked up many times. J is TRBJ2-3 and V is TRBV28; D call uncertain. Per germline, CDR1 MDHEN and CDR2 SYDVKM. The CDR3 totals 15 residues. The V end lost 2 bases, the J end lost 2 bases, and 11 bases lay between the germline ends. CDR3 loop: CASSLARRNTDTQYF. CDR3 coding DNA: TGTGCCAGCAGTTTAGCCCGGAGAAACACAGATACGCAGTATTTT. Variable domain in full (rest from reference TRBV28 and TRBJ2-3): DVKVTQSSRYLVKRTGEKVFLECVQDMDHENMFWYRQDPGLGLRLIYFSYDVKMKEKGDIPEGYSVSREKKERFSLILESASTNQTSMYLCASSLARRNTDTQYFGPGTRLTVL.

The chain's CDR3 is CASSQAPATGWGTEAFF. The CDR3 DNA sequence: TGTGCCAGCAGCCAAGCCCCGGCCACCGGATGGGGCACTGAAGCTTTCTTT. J is TRBJ1-1 and V is TRBV3-1; D not resolved. CDR3 size: 17 residues. The ends were cut back, 1 base at V and 4 bases at J, with 19 bases in the middle. Germline loops: CDR1 LGHDT, CDR2 YNNKEL (reference sequence).

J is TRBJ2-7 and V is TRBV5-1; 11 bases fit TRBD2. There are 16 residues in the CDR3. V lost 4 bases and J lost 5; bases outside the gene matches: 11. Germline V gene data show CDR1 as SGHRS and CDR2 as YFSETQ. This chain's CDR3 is CASSRGTLAGEDEQYF. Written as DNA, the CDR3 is TGCGCCAGCAGCAGGGGGACACTAGCGGGAGAGGACGAGCAGTACTTC. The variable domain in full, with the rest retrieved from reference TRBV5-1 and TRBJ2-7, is KAGVTQTPRYLIKTRGQQVTLSCSPISGHRSVSWYQQTPGQGLQFLFEYFSETQRNKGNFPGRFSGRQFSNSRSEMNVSTLELGDSALYLCASSRGTLAGEDEQYFGPGTRLTVT.

The CDR3 DNA reads as TGCAGTGCACAAGACAGGATCACAGATACGCAGTATTTT. Translating gives CSAQDRITDTQYF. The V gene is TRBV20-1, the J gene TRBJ2-3; D possibly corresponds to TRBD1 (6 bases). CDR1 is DFQATT, CDR2 SNEGSKA, per germline (reference sequence). CDR3 length: 13 residues. V lost 6 bases to trimming and J lost 2 bases, with 12 bases between them.

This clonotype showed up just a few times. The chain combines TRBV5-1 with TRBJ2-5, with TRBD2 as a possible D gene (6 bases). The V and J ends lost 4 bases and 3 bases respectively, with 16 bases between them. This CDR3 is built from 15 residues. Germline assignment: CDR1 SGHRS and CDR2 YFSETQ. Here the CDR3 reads CASSITGTGEETQYF. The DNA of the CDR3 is TGCGCCAGCAGCATTACCGGGACTGGCGAAGAGACCCAGTACTTC.

The CDR3 is CASSLAWGLSTEAFF. The CDR3 DNA is TGTGCCAGCAGCTTAGCGTGGGGGCTGAGCACTGAAGCTTTCTTT. V and J are TRBV7-2 and TRBJ1-1; D is perhaps TRBD1 (6 bases). The CDR3 has 15 amino acids. Trimming stripped 0 bases from V and 4 bases from J, with 12 bases between. Germline values: CDR1 SGHTA, CDR2 FQGNSA.

The CDR3 sequence is CASSQATSYNEQFF. DNA for the CDR3: TGTGCCAGCAGCCAAGCGACTAGCTACAATGAGCAGTTCTTC. V gene TRBV3-1 combines with J gene TRBJ2-1, with a tentative D call TRBD2 (6 bases). The germline V and J ends were trimmed by 1 base and 3 bases, with 7 bases remaining between them. Germline V gives CDR1 LGHDT, CDR2 YNNKEL (reference sequence). This CDR3 comprises 14 residues.

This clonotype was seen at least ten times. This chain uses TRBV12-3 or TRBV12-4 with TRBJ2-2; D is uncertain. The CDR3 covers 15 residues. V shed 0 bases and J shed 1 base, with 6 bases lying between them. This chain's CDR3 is CASSLAPLNTGELFF. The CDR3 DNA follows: TGTGCCAGCAGTTTAGCGCCCCTGAACACCGGGGAGCTGTTTTTT.

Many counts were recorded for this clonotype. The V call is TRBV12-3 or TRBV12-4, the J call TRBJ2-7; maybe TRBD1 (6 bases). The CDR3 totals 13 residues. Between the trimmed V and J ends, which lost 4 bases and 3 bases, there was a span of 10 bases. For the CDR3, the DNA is TGTGCCAGCAGTTCAAACAGGGTCTACGAGCAGTACTTC. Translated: CASSSNRVYEQYF.

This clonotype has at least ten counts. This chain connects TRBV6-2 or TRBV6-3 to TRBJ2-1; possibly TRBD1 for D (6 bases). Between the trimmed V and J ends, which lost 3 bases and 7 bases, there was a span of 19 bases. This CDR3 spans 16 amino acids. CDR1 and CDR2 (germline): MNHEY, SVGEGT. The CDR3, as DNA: TGTGCCAGCAGTTATTCCCAAGGGGGTCTGGGTAATGAGCAGTTCTTC. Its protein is CASSYSQGGLGNEQFF.

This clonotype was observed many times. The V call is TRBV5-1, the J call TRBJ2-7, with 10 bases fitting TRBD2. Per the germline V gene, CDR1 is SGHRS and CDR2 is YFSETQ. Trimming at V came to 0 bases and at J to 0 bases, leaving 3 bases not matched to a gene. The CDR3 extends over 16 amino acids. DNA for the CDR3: TGCGCCAGCAGCTTGGCCCTAGCGGGGGACTCCTACGAGCAGTACTTC. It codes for CASSLALAGDSYEQYF.

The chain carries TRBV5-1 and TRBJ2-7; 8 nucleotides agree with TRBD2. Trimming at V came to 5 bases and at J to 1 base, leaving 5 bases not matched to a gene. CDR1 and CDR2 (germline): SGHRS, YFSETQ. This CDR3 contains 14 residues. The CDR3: CASRYIAGSYEQYF. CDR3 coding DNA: TGCGCCAGCAGATACATAGCGGGATCCTACGAGCAGTACTTC.

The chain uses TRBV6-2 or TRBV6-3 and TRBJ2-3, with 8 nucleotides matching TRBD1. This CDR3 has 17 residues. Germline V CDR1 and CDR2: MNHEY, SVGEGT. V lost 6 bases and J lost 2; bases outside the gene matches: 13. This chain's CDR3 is CASSGQGGFGFTDTQYF. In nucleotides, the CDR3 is TGTGCCAGCAGCGGACAGGGTGGATTCGGCTTCACAGATACGCAGTATTTT.

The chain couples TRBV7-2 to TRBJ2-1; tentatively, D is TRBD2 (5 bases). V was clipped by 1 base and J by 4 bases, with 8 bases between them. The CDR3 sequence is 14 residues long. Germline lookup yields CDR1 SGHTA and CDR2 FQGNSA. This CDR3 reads CASSLERVYNEQFF. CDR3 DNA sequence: TGTGCCAGCAGCTTAGAGAGGGTTTACAATGAGCAGTTCTTC.

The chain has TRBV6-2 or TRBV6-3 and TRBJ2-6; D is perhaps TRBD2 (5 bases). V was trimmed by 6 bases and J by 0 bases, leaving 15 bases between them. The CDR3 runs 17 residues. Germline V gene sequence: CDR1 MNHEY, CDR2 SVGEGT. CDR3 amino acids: CASRQDSGLSGANVLTF. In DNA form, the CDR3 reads TGTGCCAGCAGGCAGGACTCAGGTCTCTCTGGGGCCAACGTCCTGACTTTC.

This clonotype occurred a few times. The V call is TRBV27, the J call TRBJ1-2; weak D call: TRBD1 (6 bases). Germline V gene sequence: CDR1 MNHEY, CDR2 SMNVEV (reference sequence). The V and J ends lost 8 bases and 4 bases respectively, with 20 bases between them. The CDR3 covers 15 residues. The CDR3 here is CASADFGGQGYGYTF. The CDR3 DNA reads TGTGCCAGCGCCGATTTCGGGGGGCAGGGCTATGGCTACACCTTC.